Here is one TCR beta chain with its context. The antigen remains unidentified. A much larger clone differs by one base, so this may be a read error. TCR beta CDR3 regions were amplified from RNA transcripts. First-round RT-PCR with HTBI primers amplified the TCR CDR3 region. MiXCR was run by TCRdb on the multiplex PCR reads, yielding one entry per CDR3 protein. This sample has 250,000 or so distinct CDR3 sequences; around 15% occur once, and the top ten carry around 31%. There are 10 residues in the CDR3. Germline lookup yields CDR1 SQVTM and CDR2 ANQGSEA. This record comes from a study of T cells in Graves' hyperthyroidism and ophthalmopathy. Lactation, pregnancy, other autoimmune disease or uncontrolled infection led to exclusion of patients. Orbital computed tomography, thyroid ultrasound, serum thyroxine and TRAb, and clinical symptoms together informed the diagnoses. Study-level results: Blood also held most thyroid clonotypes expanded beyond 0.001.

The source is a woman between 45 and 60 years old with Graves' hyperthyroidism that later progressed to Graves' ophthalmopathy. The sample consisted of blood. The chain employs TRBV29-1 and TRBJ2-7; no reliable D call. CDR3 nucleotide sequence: TGCAGCGTTGGTTCCTACGAGCAGTGCTTC. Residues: CSVGSYEQCF.